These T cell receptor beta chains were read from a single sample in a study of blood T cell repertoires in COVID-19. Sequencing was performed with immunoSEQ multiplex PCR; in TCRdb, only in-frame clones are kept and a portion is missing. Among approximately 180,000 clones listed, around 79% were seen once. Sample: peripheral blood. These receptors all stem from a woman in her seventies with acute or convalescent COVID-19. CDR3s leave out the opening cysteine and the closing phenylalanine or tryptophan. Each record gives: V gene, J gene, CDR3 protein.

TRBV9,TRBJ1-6,ASSEQGVWNSPLH
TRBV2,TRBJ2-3,ASSDSQGLSTDTQY
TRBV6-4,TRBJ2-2,ASIGGGPRVSTGELF
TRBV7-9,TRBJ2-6,ASSSDPLTASGANVLT
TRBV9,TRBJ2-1,ASSVGLAGAYNEQF
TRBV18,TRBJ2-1,ASSPLQGSYNEQF
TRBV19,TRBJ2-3,ASSLEASTDTQY
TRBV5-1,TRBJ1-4,ASSWGGLYGNEKLF
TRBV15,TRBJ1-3,ATSRVVPGTGNTIY
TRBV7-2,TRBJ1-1,ASSLGTVRSITEAF
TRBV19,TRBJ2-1,ASSLGTVYNEQF
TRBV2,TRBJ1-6,ASSARTGGYNSPLH
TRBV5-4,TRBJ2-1,ASSSRTSGNEQF
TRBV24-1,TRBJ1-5,ATSDAGTANQPQH
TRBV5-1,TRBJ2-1,ASSLVREGFNEQF
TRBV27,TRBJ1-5,ASSLIPVNQPQH
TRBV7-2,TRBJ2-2,ASSLAGRLAGGHNTGELF
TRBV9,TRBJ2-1,ASSDGTSGRSWNEQF
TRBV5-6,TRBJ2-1,ASSSQVPYNEQF
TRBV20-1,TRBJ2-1,SASGDSSYNEQF
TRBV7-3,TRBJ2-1,ASSLRRYNEQF
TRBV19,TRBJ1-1,ASSLVGGRTEAF
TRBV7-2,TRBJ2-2,ASSSEVLTGELF
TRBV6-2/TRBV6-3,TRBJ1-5,ASSGQNQPQH
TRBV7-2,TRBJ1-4,ASSFDDLELF
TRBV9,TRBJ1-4,ASSAYRGLNEKLF
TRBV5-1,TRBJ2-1,ASSSTPRTSFAEQF
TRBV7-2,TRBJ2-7,ASSAGPGTSGYSSYEQY
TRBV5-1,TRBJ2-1,ASSLTSPFSSYNEQF
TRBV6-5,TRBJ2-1,AGGIYNEQF
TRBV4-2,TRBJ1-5,ASSQDSGSNQPQH
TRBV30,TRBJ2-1,AWRLAGGHEQF
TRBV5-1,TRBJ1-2,ASSLEWTGSDRNT
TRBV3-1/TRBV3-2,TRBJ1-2,ASSQSLAGGDYGYT
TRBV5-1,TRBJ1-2,ASSLTRANRGYT
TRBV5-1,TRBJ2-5,ASSSLQGPQETQY
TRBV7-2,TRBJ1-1,ASSSRTGVANTEAF
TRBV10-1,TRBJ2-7,ASSETPQGAHYEQY
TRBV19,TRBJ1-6,ASSTAWTVASSYNSPLH
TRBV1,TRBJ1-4,TSSQDRGQGATNEKLF
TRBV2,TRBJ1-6,ASSGGASSYNSPLH